A single sample gave rise to the 28 T cell receptor beta chains below, sequenced in a study of shared clonotypes between healthy human individuals (dated by TCRdb to the early 2020s). Libraries were prepared through the immunoSEQ multiplex PCR assay. In its TCRdb copy, this immuneACCESS table keeps in-frame sequences only and misses some clones. Where compared with another copy, unresolved V genes explain less than half of these, and the others have no known cause. Present in this sample are around 990,000 clones, approximately 75% of which were seen just once. The leading ten clones occupy roughly 0.83% of the sample. Sequences were obtained from memory CD4+ T cells from PBMCs. Per the publication, the cell subset or site label means: CD45RA-negative fraction. The source of these receptors is a man aged 18 to 30 in good health. Some clones in this sample may be carry-over from other donors' samples.

The table lists this clone with many counts. The sample carries other DNA sequences with the same CDR3. The V and J genes are TRBV28 and TRBJ1-2; D perhaps matches TRBD1 (5 bases). This CDR3 is 11 amino acids long. Trimming cost V 6 bases and J 5 bases, with 7 bases left between them. CDR1 and CDR2 (germline): MDHEN, SYDVKM. For the CDR3, the DNA is TGTGCCAGCAGCCCAGGGTATGGCTACACCTTC. Translation gives CASSPGYGYTF.

The V call is TRBV5-1, the J call TRBJ2-3; D possibly corresponds to TRBD1 (6 bases). The germline V gene has CDR1 SGHRS and CDR2 YFSETQ. This CDR3 is built from 13 residues. The V end was cut by 3 bases, the J end by 4 bases, with 9 bases between. The CDR3 sequence is CASSWTDSDTQYF. The DNA for the CDR3 is TGCGCCAGCAGCTGGACAGATTCAGATACGCAGTATTTT.

Worth noting for this clone: Given a much more abundant clone one base away, this may be a read error. Other DNA sequences from this sample encode an identical CDR3 as well. The rearrangement links TRBV30 to TRBJ2-5; D is ambiguous. V lost 5 bases and J 2 bases, leaving 9 bases between the germline ends. This CDR3 spans 12 amino acids. CDR1 is GTSNPN and CDR2 is SVGIG in the germline V gene (reference sequence). In DNA, the CDR3 is TGTGCCTGGGGATTCCCACAAGAGACCCAGTACTTC. Protein sequence: CAWGFPQETQYF.

The chain couples TRBV20-1 to TRBJ1-2; D ambiguous. CDR1 DFQATT and CDR2 SNEGSKA come from the germline V gene (reference sequence). The CDR3 length is 11 residues. V was cut by 5 bases and J by 7 bases, with 11 bases left in between. For the CDR3, the DNA is TGCAGTGCTCCCGAGGAATTTGGCTACACCTTC. Encoded protein: CSAPEEFGYTF.

The rearrangement links TRBV6-6 to TRBJ2-3; TRBD1 matches 8 bases. There are 14 residues in the CDR3. Germline assignment: CDR1 MNHNY and CDR2 SVGAGI (reference sequence). V trimming: 6 bases; J trimming: 2 bases; junction bases outside the gene matches: 4. CDR3 sequence reads: CASRTGALTDTQYF. CDR3 DNA: TGTGCCAGCAGGACAGGGGCCCTCACAGATACGCAGTATTTT.

V usage is TRBV6-5 and J usage is TRBJ2-2; the match to TRBD1 covers 7 bases. The V and J ends lost 5 bases and 4 bases, in that order; junction bases with no gene match: 7. This CDR3 comprises 15 residues. CDR1 and CDR2 (germline): MNHEY, SVGAGI. The CDR3: CASSISGTVTGELFF. CDR3 sequence (DNA): TGTGCCAGCAGTATCTCCGGGACAGTCACCGGGGAGCTGTTTTTT.

The chain has TRBV7-2 and TRBJ1-5; possible D gene TRBD1, 5 bases. CDR3 length: 15 amino acids. Germline loops: CDR1 SGHTA, CDR2 FQGNSA. V was shortened by 1 base and J by 5 bases, with 12 bases between the two germline ends. The CDR3 reads CASSLGTGGYQPQHF. CDR3 coding DNA: TGTGCCAGCAGCTTAGGTACAGGAGGATATCAGCCCCAGCATTTT.

With respect to this clone: With a much larger clone just one base away, this may be a read error. Other DNA sequences in the sample encode the same CDR3. The genes are TRBV29-1 and TRBJ2-7, with D hard to call. Germline V gene data show CDR1 as SQVTM and CDR2 as ANQGSEA. CDR3 length: 12 amino acids. This chain's CDR3 is CSVGVGTYEQYF. CDR3 sequence (DNA): TGCAGCGTTGGGGTCGGTACCTATGAGCAGTACTTC.

The rearrangement uses TRBV2 and TRBJ1-2, with D hard to call. This CDR3 has 13 residues. The germline V gene encodes CDR1 SNHLY and CDR2 FYNNEI. V gave up 6 bases and J gave up 6 bases, with 14 bases separating them. This CDR3 is CASSGETSDGYTF. For the CDR3, the DNA is TGTGCCAGCAGCGGGGAAACTTCTGATGGCTACACCTTC.

This clone showed up just a few times. The chain is built from TRBV30 and TRBJ1-1, with D possibly matching TRBD1 (6 bases). Germline V gene lookup returns CDR1 GTSNPN and CDR2 SVGIG (reference sequence). This CDR3 contains 14 residues. V was cut by 4 bases and J by 0 bases, with 12 bases left in between. The CDR3, as DNA: TGTGCCTGGAACGGGGGGGCTATGAACACTGAAGCTTTCTTT. As protein: CAWNGGAMNTEAFF. The full variable domain, with the rest looked up from reference TRBV30 and TRBJ1-1, is SQTIHQWPATLVQPVGSPLSLECTVEGTSNPNLYWYRQAAGRGLQLLFYSVGIGQISSEVPQNLSASRPQDRQFILSSKKLLLSDSGFYLCAWNGGAMNTEAFFGQGTRLTVV.

Of note for this clone: Other nucleotide sequences in the sample specify the same CDR3. J is TRBJ2-6 and V is TRBV5-1; no definite D call. The CDR3 is 15 residues long. V lost 1 base to trimming and J lost 0 bases, with 5 bases between them. Germline-derived CDR1 and CDR2 are SGHRS and YFSETQ. The CDR3 coding sequence is TGCGCCAGCAGCTTGCCGTCCTCTGGGGCCAACGTCCTGACTTTC. The encoded protein is CASSLPSSGANVLTF.

V is TRBV18 and J is TRBJ1-4, with no clear D. V lost 0 bases, J lost 7 bases, and 12 bases lay in between. The CDR3 runs 15 residues. Germline V lookup: CDR1 KGHSH, CDR2 LQKENI. The CDR3 sequence is CASSPPVGDGEKLFF. The CDR3 DNA reads TGTGCCAGCTCACCACCGGTCGGCGACGGTGAAAAACTGTTTTTT.

The genes are TRBV19 and TRBJ2-1; no clear D gene. The germline CDR1 and CDR2 sequences are LNHDA and SQIVND (reference sequence). V shed 7 bases and J shed 2 bases, with 15 bases lying between them. CDR3 length: 15 amino acids. DNA for the CDR3: TGTGCCAGTATGAAGGGCAGGATCCCCTACAATGAGCAGTTCTTC. It yields the protein CASMKGRIPYNEQFF. The full variable domain, rest sourced from reference TRBV19 and TRBJ2-1, is DGGITQSPKYLFRKEGQNVTLSCEQNLNHDAMYWYRQDPGQGLRLIYYSQIVNDFQKGDIAEGYSVSREKKESFPLTVTSAQKNPTAFYLCASMKGRIPYNEQFFGPGTRLTVL.

The chain carries TRBV6-5 and TRBJ2-7; 8 bases are shared with TRBD1. Germline V gene data show CDR1 as MNHEY and CDR2 as SVGAGI. The CDR3 loop spans 15 amino acids. Trimming took 8 bases from V and 2 from J; bases not matched to a gene: 11. CDR3 nucleotide sequence: TGTGCCAGCTTTGGACGGACAGGGATTACCTACGAGCAGTACTTC. Its translation is CASFGRTGITYEQYF.

The chain recombines TRBV20-1 with TRBJ2-5; D not certain. The CDR3 is 11 residues long. Trimming cost V 7 bases and J 5 bases, with 11 bases left between them. From germline, CDR1 is DFQATT and CDR2 SNEGSKA (reference sequence). CDR3 coding DNA: TGCAGTGTTGGGCAGATGGAGACCCAGTACTTC. Amino acid sequence: CSVGQMETQYF.

V usage is TRBV2 and J usage is TRBJ1-2; no reliable D call. The V end was cut by 6 bases, the J end by 1 base, with 15 bases between. The germline gives CDR1 SNHLY, CDR2 FYNNEI. This CDR3 has 15 residues. CDR3 sequence: CASRRAQEYNYGYTF. CDR3 DNA sequence: TGTGCCAGCAGGCGAGCGCAGGAGTATAACTATGGCTACACCTTC.

A remark on this clone: Other nucleotide sequences from this sample produce the same CDR3. The CDR3 is CASSSTGGSYNEQFF. In DNA, the CDR3 is TGCGCCAGCAGTTCTACAGGGGGCTCCTACAATGAGCAGTTCTTC. This chain links TRBV5-1 with TRBJ2-1, with 8 bases that match TRBD1. Unmatched junction bases numbered 4, after V lost 5 bases and J lost 0 bases. The germline V gene encodes CDR1 SGHRS and CDR2 YFSETQ. The CDR3 loop spans 15 amino acids.

About this clone: In the same sample, other DNA sequences code for this CDR3. This chain links TRBV5-1 with TRBJ2-7; 8 positions agree with TRBD2. Trimming cost V 2 bases and J 3 bases; bases outside gene matches: 1. Germline assignment: CDR1 SGHRS and CDR2 YFSETQ. The CDR3 loop spans 13 amino acids. The CDR3 nucleotides are TGCGCCAGCAGCTTTAGCGGGATCTACGAGCAGTACTTC. Its protein product is CASSFSGIYEQYF.

V gene TRBV20-1 combines with J gene TRBJ1-1; D ambiguous. With 5 bases removed from V and 5 bases from J, the gap between germline ends came to 9 bases. CDR3 length: 11 residues. CDR1 is DFQATT, CDR2 SNEGSKA, per germline (reference sequence). The CDR3 is CSAPQITEAFF. CDR3 bases: TGCAGTGCTCCACAAATAACTGAAGCTTTCTTT.

The chain has TRBV29-1 and TRBJ2-7; D gene unclear. The CDR3 extends over 13 amino acids. Trimming took 3 bases from V and 0 from J, leaving 9 bases between them. Germline values: CDR1 SQVTM, CDR2 ANQGSEA. The CDR3 coding sequence is TGCAGCGTTGACGTGTGGAGCTCCTACGAGCAGTACTTC. It is translated as CSVDVWSSYEQYF.

The J gene is TRBJ2-1, the V gene TRBV30, with a weak D call TRBD1 (5 bases). V lost 2 bases and J 2 bases, leaving 7 bases between the germline ends. The CDR3 has 13 amino acids. Germline lookup yields CDR1 GTSNPN and CDR2 SVGIG (reference sequence). CDR3 amino acids: CAWSKGAYNEQFF. In DNA form, the CDR3 reads TGTGCCTGGAGTAAAGGGGCCTACAATGAGCAGTTCTTC.

This clone is a singleton in its sample. The chain couples TRBV28 to TRBJ2-2; D gene uncertain. Germline values: CDR1 MDHEN, CDR2 SYDVKM. Deletions cut 6 bases from V and 7 bases from J, with 9 bases between. This CDR3 is 12 amino acids long. The CDR3 spells CASRLLNGELFF. CDR3 nucleotide sequence: TGTGCCAGCAGACTATTGAACGGGGAGCTGTTTTTT.

The rearrangement uses TRBV5-4 and TRBJ2-7; 9 nucleotides match TRBD1. Germline assignment: CDR1 SGHNT and CDR2 YYREEE (reference sequence). J gave up 6 bases and V 4 bases, and 8 bases lay outside the gene matches. The CDR3 loop spans 14 amino acids. The DNA of the CDR3 is TGTGCCAGCAGCCCGCCGGGACAGGGACCCGAGCAGTACTTC. It specifies CASSPPGQGPEQYF. The full variable domain, completed using reference TRBV5-4 and TRBJ2-7, is ETGVTQSPTHLIKTRGQQVTLRCSSQSGHNTVSWYQQALGQGPQFIFQYYREEENGRGNFPPRFSGLQFPNYSSELNVNALELDDSALYLCASSPPGQGPEQYFGPGTRLTVT.

This clone was seen many times. The V and J genes are TRBV30 and TRBJ2-1; no clear D gene. Germline V CDR1 and CDR2: GTSNPN, SVGIG (reference sequence). Trimming took off 0 bases at V and 5 bases at J, with 8 bases between the two ends. The CDR3 has 13 residues. The CDR3 nucleotides are TGTGCCTGGAGTGTTATCTTGAACAATGAGCAGTTCTTC. The encoded protein is CAWSVILNNEQFF.

The chain joins TRBV30 to TRBJ1-4; D gene ambiguous. This CDR3 has 15 amino acids. V shed 1 base and J shed 4 bases, with 13 bases lying between them. The germline CDR1 and CDR2 sequences are GTSNPN and SVGIG (reference sequence). DNA for the CDR3: TGTGCCTGGAGTGCCCGCCGGACTCATAATGAAAAACTGTTTTTT. Translated: CAWSARRTHNEKLFF.

This clone has more than one count but fewer than ten. The chain links TRBV7-5 to TRBJ2-3. TRBV7-5 is flagged as a pseudogene. The CDR3 is made up of 15 amino acids. CDR3 DNA sequence: TGTGTCAGAAGGAGGGACCCGCCAAACACAGATACGCAGTATTTT. Translation gives CVRRRDPPNTDTQYF.

This clone was observed once. J is TRBJ1-2 and V is TRBV29-1; the D gene is possibly TRBD1 (5 bases). This CDR3 has 15 amino acids. Germline V gene lookup returns CDR1 SQVTM and CDR2 ANQGSEA. V dropped 2 bases and J dropped 0 bases, with 13 bases sitting between them. The CDR3 loop reads CSVEFPRGPNYGYTF. The CDR3, as DNA: TGCAGCGTTGAATTCCCCCGGGGCCCTAACTATGGCTACACCTTC.

Concerning this clone itself: The identical CDR3 is also encoded by other nucleotide sequences in the sample. The V and J genes are TRBV5-1 and TRBJ2-5; possibly TRBD2 for D (6 bases). This CDR3 is built from 14 residues. Germline assignment: CDR1 SGHRS and CDR2 YFSETQ. With 0 bases removed from V and 1 base from J, the gap between germline ends came to 7 bases. CDR3 bases: TGCGCCAGCAGCTTGGGCGGGGTCCAAGAGACCCAGTACTTC. Translating it yields CASSLGGVQETQYF.